In this sample, the clone carrying this TCR beta chain turned up many times. Its antigen is currently unknown. This record comes from a study of breast tumors, draining lymph nodes, adjacent tissues. The CDR3 consists of 13 residues. V was pared by 6 bases and J by 5 bases, with 11 bases between. Germline values: CDR1 MNHEY, CDR2 SVGAGI. Findings of the study overall: Luminal-like breast cancer showed significantly greater tumor-nontumor repertoire similarity than basal-like breast cancer did.

TCRdb fed the multiplex PCR reads into MiXCR, producing one record per CDR3 protein. Of 70,000 to 85,000 distinct CDR3 sequences in the sample, roughly 20% are singletons; the top ten hold around 2.5%. Breast cancer patients provided tissue from their axillary draining lymph nodes. The sequence came from a female donor with breast cancer. Some clones in this sample may be carry-over from other donors' samples. The rearrangement links TRBV6-5 to TRBJ1-3; TRBD1 is a possible D gene (6 bases). Sequencing was carried out using axillary lymph node tissue. CDR3 loop: CASSLGQRNTIYF. CDR3 sequence (DNA): TGTGCCAGCAGCCTAGGACAGAGAAACACCATATATTTT.